The TCR beta chain described here comes from a study of blood T cell repertoires in COVID-19. This CDR3 comprises 16 residues. Germline CDR1 reads SQVTM; CDR2 reads ANQGSEA. Remarks on this clone: Its ends do not fully match the called genes, so a read error is possible.

The table came from immunoSEQ multiplex PCR; TCRdb's copy has only in-frame clones and leaves some out. The sample records roughly 220,000 clones, around four fifths being singletons. Sequences were obtained from peripheral blood. This chain uses TRBV29-1 with TRBJ1-5; D may be TRBD1 (5 bases). The TCR sequence derives from a man aged 30-40 years with active or convalescent COVID-19. The DNA for the CDR3 is TGCAGCGTTGAAGATCGGGAGCGGGGCCCCTATCAACCCCAGCATTTT. Translated, it gives CSVEDRERGPYQPQHF.